There are a few counts of the clone carrying this TCR beta chain. Its antigen is not known. Sequenced material consisted of expressed TCRB transcripts (all of the isolated RNA was reverse transcribed). The table came from immunoSEQ multiplex PCR; TCRdb's copy has only in-frame clones and leaves some out. Here the sample spans 150,000 or so clones, over 8% being singletons. The data belong to a study of beta chain features in type 1 diabetes. Overall study results and limits: Shorter templates might be favored by PCR, equally in patients and controls.

The CDR3 is 16 amino acids. The trim removed 3 bases at V and 2 bases at J, leaving 8 bases unmatched. Germline V gives CDR1 LGHNA, CDR2 YNFKEQ. The chain joins TRBV4-2 to TRBJ2-5, with 8 nucleotides matching TRBD2. The receptor was isolated from a woman in her forties in good health. Specimen: central memory CD4+ T cells from blood. As DNA, the CDR3 is TGTGCCAGCAGCCACTATAGCGGGGCTATTCAAGAGACCCAGTACTTC. It is translated as CASSHYSGAIQETQYF.